Ten or more counts support the clone carrying this T cell receptor beta chain. Its antigen is unidentified. As the method for making TCR beta libraries, quantitative 5'-RACE with molecular barcodes was used. TCRdb re-derived calls from the 5' RACE reads in MiXCR, one entry per CDR3 protein. Here the sample spans some 800,000 distinct CDR3 sequences, 12% being singletons. This sample is drawn from a study of CD8 T cells in ankylosing spondylitis. Study-wide findings and caveats: Earlier authors reported some of these motif variants in reactive arthritis synovial fluid and blood. There was a TCR beta motif, made of several highly homologous variants, that appeared characteristic of ankylosing spondylitis blood.

Germline assignment: CDR1 SEHNR and CDR2 FQNEAQ (reference sequence). The CDR3 is 14 amino acids. Trimming took 4 bases from V and 8 from J, leaving 15 bases between them. V gene TRBV7-9 combines with J gene TRBJ1-3, with D possibly matching TRBD1 (6 bases). Source material: blood, either unsorted or a sorted T cell fraction (not recorded which). The TCR comes from a male donor with ankylosing spondylitis. CDR3 protein: CASSYSQGTHTIYF. Here the CDR3 DNA reads TGTGCCAGCAGCTATTCCCAGGGGACCCACACCATATATTTT.